The present entry profiles one T cell receptor beta chain with its context. The entry originates in a study of monozygotic twins with inflammatory bowel disease. CDR1 DFQATT and CDR2 SNEGSKA come from the germline V gene (reference sequence). The CDR3 totals 13 residues. TCRdb derives one entry per CDR3 protein from the 5' RACE reads, leaving out DNA. Its table records roughly 330,000 distinct CDR3 sequences. The origin of this receptor is a human donor with ulcerative colitis or Crohn's disease, or a healthy co-twin of an affected twin (not recorded which). This chain connects TRBV20-1 to TRBJ2-7. Input material: blood. The CDR3 reads CSARSVRPYEQYF.